What follows are 2 T cell receptor beta chains derived from one specimen sequenced in a study of CD8 T cells in Susac syndrome. Reverse transcription of roughly 0.45 to 1 ug RNA used random hexamers. TCRdb redid the calling of the immunoSEQ multiplex PCR reads with MiXCR, one entry per CDR3 protein. This table holds about 170,000 distinct CDR3 sequences, 90% to 96% found once. Sequencing was carried out using CD4+ T cells from PBMCs. These receptors were taken from a human donor with Susac syndrome.

The DNA of the CDR3 is TGCGCCAGCAGCCAAGAGAAAGCTAATGAAAAACTGTTTTTT. Translation gives CASSQEKANEKLFF. The chain is built from TRBV4-3 and TRBJ1-4; D uncertain. Germline CDR1 LGHNA, CDR2 YSLEER. CDR3 size: 14 residues. V dropped 0 bases and J dropped 3 bases, with 5 bases sitting between them.

The chain carries TRBV28 and TRBJ2-5, with 7 nucleotides matching TRBD1. V shed 3 bases and J 5 bases; nucleotides not matched to a gene: 9. The CDR3 consists of 15 residues. The germline gives CDR1 MDHEN, CDR2 SYDVKM. CDR3 DNA: TGTGCCAGCAGTTTCGGCCCAGGGGGTGGTGAGACCCAGTACTTC. This gives the protein CASSFGPGGGETQYF.